Each of the 25 T cell receptor beta chains below was sequenced from the same sample in a study of early T cells in non-severe SARS-CoV-2 infection. TCRdb re-analysed the 5' RACE reads in MiXCR, keeping a single row per CDR3 protein. The data show roughly 93,000 distinct CDR3 sequences, with under 15% seen just once and 0.5% to 0.75% held by the top ten. Sequences were obtained from whole blood. Receptors originate from an adult who was a healthcare worker with PCR-confirmed SARS-CoV-2 infection or an uninfected control (not recorded which).

In its sample, this clonotype was seen many times. V usage is TRBV7-2 and J usage is TRBJ1-1; D gene uncertain. The length of the CDR3 is 13 residues. Germline CDR1 and CDR2: SGHTA and FQGNSA. V was trimmed by 1 base and J by 4 bases, leaving 7 bases between them. In nucleotides, the CDR3 is TGTGCCAGCAGCTTAGTACAAGGCACTGAAGCTTTCTTT. Its translation is CASSLVQGTEAFF.

This clonotype was observed a few times. The chain couples TRBV12-3 or TRBV12-4 to TRBJ1-2, with D possibly matching TRBD1 (6 bases). CDR3 length: 14 amino acids. Trimming shortened V by 5 bases and J by 4 bases, and 14 bases separated the two germline ends. Here the CDR3 DNA reads TGTGCCAGCAGTCCTTCAACAGGGTTCTATGGCTACACCTTC. Its translation: CASSPSTGFYGYTF.

This rearrangement joins TRBV6-5 to TRBJ2-7, with D possibly called TRBD1 or TRBD2 (5 bases each). The CDR3 is 14 amino acids. The V gene's germline CDR1 is MNHEY and CDR2 SVGAGI. V was clipped by 6 bases and J by 0 bases, with 12 bases between them. The CDR3 spells CASRKAGSSYEQYV. The DNA for the CDR3 is TGTGCCAGCAGGAAGGCAGGGAGCTCCTACGAGCAGTACGTC.

The J gene is TRBJ2-5, the V gene TRBV6-5; weak D call: TRBD1 (6 bases). The CDR3 length is 15 residues. From germline, CDR1 is MNHEY and CDR2 SVGAGI. V dropped 0 bases and J dropped 5 bases, with 13 bases sitting between them. Written as DNA, the CDR3 is TGTGCCAGCAGTTACTCTCAGGGGAGAGAGGAGACCCAGTACTTC. Its translation is CASSYSQGREETQYF.

This clonotype came up a few times. The chain combines TRBV10-2 with TRBJ2-6, with D possibly called TRBD1 or TRBD2 (6 bases each). Germline CDR1 and CDR2: WSHSY and SAAADI. V lost 5 bases to trimming and J lost 0 bases, with 11 bases between them. The CDR3 runs 16 residues. CDR3 sequence reads: CASSLGGPSGANVLTF. In DNA form, the CDR3 reads TGCGCCAGCAGTTTAGGGGGGCCCTCTGGGGCCAACGTCCTGACTTTC.

This clonotype turned up a few times. The V gene is TRBV5-1, the J gene TRBJ2-3, with 9 bases aligning to TRBD1. Germline V gives CDR1 SGHRS, CDR2 YFSETQ. The CDR3 extends over 16 amino acids. V lost 3 bases to trimming and J lost 4 bases; unmatched junction nucleotides: 9. The CDR3 DNA sequence: TGCGCCAGCAGCTCCGGACAGGGGAGGGGTGCAGATACGCAGTATTTT. It codes for CASSSGQGRGADTQYF.

The gene calls are TRBV4-1 and TRBJ1-1, with a tentative D call TRBD1 (6 bases). V gave up 4 bases and J gave up 3 bases, with 12 bases separating them. CDR3 size: 14 residues. Germline V gene data show CDR1 as MGHRA and CDR2 as YSYEKL. As DNA, the CDR3 is TGCGCCAGCAGCCCGAGGCCAGGGGACACTGAAGCTTTCTTT. Translation: CASSPRPGDTEAFF.

The gene calls are TRBV4-1 and TRBJ2-6; D uncertain. The ends were cut back, 1 base at V and 0 bases at J, with 10 bases in the middle. The CDR3 runs 17 residues. Germline CDR1 is MGHRA and CDR2 is YSYEKL. In nucleotides, the CDR3 is TGCGCCAGCAGCCAAGTTCACTCTAGCTCTGGGGCCAACGTCCTGACTTTC. Translating it yields CASSQVHSSSGANVLTF.

This clonotype came up many times. This chain uses TRBV6-5 with TRBJ2-1; TRBD2 is a possible D gene (7 bases). Germline lookup yields CDR1 MNHEY and CDR2 SVGAGI. V dropped 2 bases and J dropped 0 bases, with 11 bases sitting between them. The CDR3 sequence is 16 residues long. CDR3 coding DNA: TGTGCCAGCAGTTACGGGGGAGGGGGCTCCTACAATGAGCAGTTCTTC. Its translation is CASSYGGGGSYNEQFF.

Many counts were recorded for this clonotype. V gene TRBV30 combines with J gene TRBJ2-1, with 9 bases matching TRBD2. Germline V gives CDR1 GTSNPN, CDR2 SVGIG (reference sequence). The J segment lost 10 bases and the V segment lost 5 bases, leaving 9 bases of the junction unmatched. The CDR3 spans 13 residues. The CDR3 DNA sequence: TGTGCCTGGTCCCGCGGGGGGGCCTACGAGCAGTTCTTC. This encodes CAWSRGGAYEQFF.

The rearrangement uses TRBV29-1 and TRBJ2-5, with D maybe TRBD1 (5 bases). V was clipped by 7 bases and J by 5 bases, with 14 bases between them. Germline V gene lookup returns CDR1 SQVTM and CDR2 ANQGSEA. The CDR3 has 12 residues. CDR3 protein: CSATGSGETQYF. In DNA, the CDR3 is TGCAGCGCAACAGGAAGTGGGGAGACCCAGTACTTC.

This clonotype was picked up a small number of times. The chain couples TRBV29-1 to TRBJ2-1; 9 bases agree with TRBD1. This CDR3 has 14 residues. Germline assignment: CDR1 SQVTM and CDR2 ANQGSEA. The trim removed 4 bases at V and 6 bases at J, leaving 7 bases unmatched. CDR3: CSVVGRTGVNEQFF. CDR3 sequence (DNA): TGCAGCGTTGTTGGCAGGACAGGGGTCAATGAGCAGTTCTTC.

This clonotype was found a few times. V usage is TRBV18 and J usage is TRBJ1-1, with 9 bases fitting TRBD1. From germline, CDR1 is KGHSH and CDR2 LQKENI. The CDR3 runs to 17 residues. With 6 bases clipped from V and 7 bases from J, the junction kept 18 bases outside the gene matches. The CDR3: CASSPTDPRDRVHEAFF. The CDR3 DNA reads as TGTGCCAGCTCCCCTACCGACCCCCGGGACAGGGTGCATGAAGCTTTCTTT.

This clonotype was recorded many times. The junction does not match germline at one end; this may be a read error. This chain links TRBV5-1 with TRBJ2-5; D ambiguous. The CDR3 length is 11 residues. Germline-derived CDR1 and CDR2 are SGHRS and YFSETQ. The CDR3 protein is CASSLQETQYF. DNA of the CDR3: TGTGCCAGCAGCCTACAAGAGACCCAGTACTTC.

The table lists this clonotype with many counts. J is TRBJ1-1 and V is TRBV19; 7 nucleotides match TRBD1. This CDR3 contains 13 residues. The J segment lost 0 bases and the V segment lost 6 bases, leaving 1 base of the junction unmatched. The V gene's germline CDR1 is LNHDA and CDR2 SQIVND (reference sequence). The CDR3 nucleotides are TGTGCCAGTAGGACAGGGTTGAACACTGAAGCTTTCTTT. Amino acids: CASRTGLNTEAFF.

This clonotype was detected many times. The chain employs TRBV7-2 and TRBJ1-1; 12 bases map to TRBD1. The CDR3 extends over 21 amino acids. Germline V gives CDR1 SGHTA, CDR2 FQGNSA. V was pared by 3 bases and J by 0 bases, with 17 bases of the junction left unmatched. DNA for the CDR3: TGTGCCAGCAGCTTCCTGGGACAGGGGGCCGGAGATTGGCTTATGAACACTGAAGCTTTCTTT. This gives the protein CASSFLGQGAGDWLMNTEAFF.

This clonotype was seen repeatedly, ten times or more. The chain links TRBV11-2 to TRBJ2-3; TRBD2 agrees at 9 bases. This CDR3 has 17 amino acids. Trimming at V came to 0 bases and at J to 4 bases, leaving 8 bases not matched to a gene. Per germline, CDR1 SGHAT and CDR2 FQNNGV. CDR3 bases: TGTGCCAGCAGCTTAGATCCCTTGCGGGGGGGGGCAGATACGCAGTATTTT. It specifies CASSLDPLRGGADTQYF. Full variable domain (rest looked up from reference TRBV11-2 and TRBJ2-3): EAGVAQSPRYKIIEKRQSVAFWCNPISGHATLYWYQQILGQGPKLLIQFQNNGVVDDSQLPKDRFSAERLKGVDSTLKIQPAKLEDSAVYLCASSLDPLRGGADTQYFGPGTRLTVL.

This clonotype was observed a few times. This rearrangement joins TRBV29-1 to TRBJ2-5; TRBD2 agrees at 12 bases. V lost 6 bases and J lost 2; bases outside the gene matches: 10. CDR1 SQVTM and CDR2 ANQGSEA come from the germline V gene. The CDR3 totals 16 residues. CDR3 coding DNA: TGCAGCGTCGTGCGGCTAGCGGGGGGGCGGCAAGAGACCCAGTACTTC. This translates into CSVVRLAGGRQETQYF.

The chain joins TRBV12-3 or TRBV12-4 to TRBJ2-1; 8 bases are shared with TRBD2. The CDR3 runs 16 residues. V trimming: 5 bases; J trimming: 7 bases; junction bases outside the gene matches: 13. CDR3 amino acids: CASSRTGGPIWNEQFF. CDR3 in DNA: TGTGCCAGCAGTCGAACGGGGGGGCCAATTTGGAATGAGCAGTTCTTC.

This clonotype was observed a few times. The genes are TRBV24-1 and TRBJ2-1; 14 bases are a match to TRBD2. In germline, CDR1 is KGHDR, CDR2 SFDVKD. Losses at the gene ends were 4 bases for V and 6 bases for J; bases not matched to a gene: 1. The CDR3 consists of 15 residues. The DNA for the CDR3 is TGTGCCACCAGTGAGACTAGCGGGGGGGCCAATGAGCAGTTCTTC. Residues: CATSETSGGANEQFF.

This rearrangement joins TRBV12-3 or TRBV12-4 to TRBJ1-1; 7 nucleotides agree with TRBD1. V shed 2 bases and J 10 bases; nucleotides not matched to a gene: 7. CDR3 length equals 13 residues. CDR3 region: CASSLRHRGRAFF. The CDR3 DNA reads as TGTGCCAGCAGTTTACGTCACAGGGGTCGAGCTTTCTTT.

The sample holds a few counts of this clonotype. CDR3 loop: CASSQAPDSRGRGYTF. DNA of the CDR3: TGTGCCAGCAGCCAAGCCCCGGACAGTAGAGGACGGGGCTACACCTTC. J is TRBJ1-2 and V is TRBV3-1; D possibly corresponds to TRBD1 (6 bases). Germline values: CDR1 LGHDT, CDR2 YNNKEL (reference sequence). The V gene lost 1 base and the J gene lost 8 bases, with 20 bases spanning the gap. This CDR3 is 16 amino acids long.

The genes are TRBV9 and TRBJ2-6, with D possibly TRBD1 on 6 matching bases. The ends were cut back, 3 bases at V and 0 bases at J, with 16 bases in the middle. The germline V gene has CDR1 SGDLS and CDR2 YYNGEE. The length of the CDR3 is 18 residues. The CDR3 spells CASSARDTGISGANVLTF. The CDR3 DNA reads TGTGCCAGCAGCGCAAGGGACACAGGGATCTCTGGGGCCAACGTCCTGACTTTC. Complete variable domain (other parts from reference TRBV9 and TRBJ2-6): DSGVTQTPKHLITATGQRVTLRCSPRSGDLSVYWYQQSLDQGLQFLIQYYNGEERAKGNILERFSAQQFPDLHSELNLSSLELGDSALYFCASSARDTGISGANVLTFGAGSRLTVL.

V and J are TRBV5-4 and TRBJ1-5, with D hard to call. Germline assignment: CDR1 SGHNT and CDR2 YYREEE (reference sequence). V shed 0 bases and J shed 6 bases, with 4 bases lying between them. The CDR3 length is 12 residues. This CDR3 reads CASSLAGQPQHF. Here the CDR3 DNA reads TGTGCCAGCAGCTTGGCCGGTCAGCCCCAGCATTTT.

This clonotype was seen a few times. The chain has TRBV29-1 and TRBJ2-1; D is perhaps TRBD2 (5 bases). The CDR3 consists of 15 residues. Germline-derived CDR1 and CDR2 are SQVTM and ANQGSEA. Trimming removed 7 bases at V and 4 bases at J, with 20 bases between. This chain's CDR3 is CSALPGIGEYNEQFF. The CDR3 DNA follows: TGCAGCGCCCTCCCGGGGATTGGGGAATACAATGAGCAGTTCTTC.